The clone carrying this T cell receptor (beta chain) was found once. Authors' data handling: Amplified reference gene primers provided the basis for estimating nucleated cell counts. TCRdb's table, derived via immunoSEQ multiplex PCR, lists solely in-frame clones and lacks some. V and J calls and clone size are as listed in that table; D and trimming were resolved from the DNA. The profile covers about 74,000 clones, with roughly 80% appearing a single time and more than 10% taken by the ten largest. These data are taken from a study of blood T cell repertoires in COVID-19. At the level of the study: Samples taken during acute and convalescent COVID-19 were collected in the United States, Italy and Spain. T cells, B-cell-depleted T cells, or PBMCs supplied cDNA or gDNA.

The CDR3 sequence is 18 residues long. Germline CDR1 reads KGHSH; CDR2 reads LQKENI. V dropped 6 bases and J dropped 1 base, with 19 bases sitting between them. The chain joins TRBV18 to TRBJ1-6, with D perhaps TRBD1 (6 bases). The sequence was obtained from a human donor in a cohort sampled during active COVID-19. Sequenced material: peripheral blood. The CDR3 DNA sequence: TGTGCCAGCTCCCCTGCCAGGGACATGGCGTCCTATAATTCACCCCTCCACTTT. Translated, it gives CASSPARDMASYNSPLHF.